The 25 T cell receptor beta chains in this list originate from one sample, sequenced in a study of blood T cell repertoires in COVID-19. Generated by immunoSEQ multiplex PCR, the TCRdb table keeps only in-frame clones and is missing some. The sample lists around 300,000 clones; approximately 88% were seen once. Material for sequencing was PBMCs or T cells enriched from blood (not recorded which). The receptors were gathered from a woman in her twenties or thirties who had recovered from COVID-19.

This chain joins TRBV6-5 and TRBJ2-7; a weak D match, TRBD1 (5 bases). In germline, CDR1 is MNHEY, CDR2 SVGAGI. The length of the CDR3 is 15 residues. Trimming removed 0 bases at V and 3 bases at J, with 12 bases between. CDR3 sequence reads: CASSYSVPGFYEQYF. In DNA, the CDR3 is TGTGCCAGCAGTTACTCGGTTCCAGGGTTCTACGAGCAGTACTTC.

The rearrangement joins TRBV5-1 to TRBJ2-5; 10 nucleotides align to TRBD2. Losses at the gene ends were 4 bases for V and 5 bases for J; bases not matched to a gene: 8. The CDR3 sequence is 15 residues long. The V gene's germline CDR1 is SGHRS and CDR2 YFSETQ. The DNA for the CDR3 is TGCGCCAGCAGCCCCCAAGGACTAGCGGCGGAGACCCAGTACTTC. This translates into CASSPQGLAAETQYF.

The J gene is TRBJ2-6, the V gene TRBV19; possible D gene TRBD1, 6 bases. This CDR3 is built from 16 residues. The V and J ends lost 6 bases and 0 bases respectively, with 12 bases between them. Germline V gene lookup returns CDR1 LNHDA and CDR2 SQIVND (reference sequence). This chain's CDR3 is CASSPRDTSGANVLTF. CDR3 in DNA: TGTGCCAGTAGCCCCCGGGACACCTCTGGGGCCAACGTCCTGACTTTC.

This chain connects TRBV28 to TRBJ1-1, with D perhaps matching TRBD1 (6 bases). V shed 6 bases and J shed 1 base, with 12 bases lying between them. CDR1 and CDR2 from the germline V gene are MDHEN and SYDVKM. The CDR3 is 14 residues long. The CDR3 DNA reads TGTGCCAGCAGCGCTTTGACAGGGAACACTGAAGCTTTCTTT. Encoded protein: CASSALTGNTEAFF.

The chain joins TRBV7-9 to TRBJ2-5; tentatively, D is TRBD2 (6 bases). Germline V gene sequence: CDR1 SEHNR, CDR2 FQNEAQ (reference sequence). This CDR3 region has 11 residues. Trimming removed 5 bases from V and 5 bases from J, with 6 bases in between. The CDR3 here is CASSRGETQYF. CDR3 bases: TGTGCCAGCAGCCGGGGGGAGACCCAGTACTTC.

The V gene is TRBV13, the J gene TRBJ2-7, with D tentatively TRBD2 (6 bases). V was pared by 5 bases and J by 0 bases, with 14 bases between. CDR3 length: 15 amino acids. CDR1 is PRHDT and CDR2 is FYEKMQ in the germline V gene (reference sequence). The CDR3: CASSPLAGSSYEQYF. CDR3 sequence (DNA): TGTGCCAGCAGCCCACTAGCCGGCAGCTCCTACGAGCAGTACTTC.

The chain has TRBV7-9 and TRBJ1-1; TRBD1 agrees at 8 bases. Germline V CDR1 and CDR2: SEHNR, FQNEAQ (reference sequence). The CDR3 consists of 13 residues. J was trimmed by 4 bases and V by 5 bases; bases with no gene match: 3. CDR3 in amino acids: CASSPTGATEAFF. The CDR3 DNA reads as TGTGCCAGCAGCCCGACAGGGGCCACTGAAGCTTTCTTT.

This clone occurred once. This chain links TRBV6-4 with TRBJ2-1, with 9 positions matching TRBD1. The CDR3 has 14 amino acids. With V trimmed by 8 bases and J by 5 bases, 7 bases remained unmatched. Germline-derived CDR1 and CDR2 are MRHNA and SNTAGT. CDR3 bases: TGTGCCAGCCGCTCTTGGGACAGGGACAATGAGCAGTTCTTC. As protein: CASRSWDRDNEQFF.

The rearrangement joins TRBV7-3 to TRBJ2-1, with TRBD2 identical over 8 bases. Germline V gene data show CDR1 as SGHTA and CDR2 as FQGTGA. Germline trimming cut 5 bases from V and 8 bases from J; bases unmatched to any gene: 11. The CDR3 extends over 15 amino acids. CDR3 sequence: CASSPDGTRRDEQFF. As DNA, the CDR3 is TGTGCCAGCAGCCCCGACGGGACTAGGCGGGATGAGCAGTTCTTC.

V usage is TRBV4-1 and J usage is TRBJ1-3; TRBD1 is a possible D gene (5 bases). This CDR3 region has 16 residues. The V end was cut by 0 bases, the J end by 2 bases, with 11 bases between. The germline gives CDR1 MGHRA, CDR2 YSYEKL. The CDR3: CASSQDATGAGNTIYF. DNA for the CDR3: TGCGCCAGCAGCCAAGATGCGACGGGGGCTGGAAACACCATATATTTT.

V is TRBV11-1 and J is TRBJ2-7; D not resolved. The CDR3 sequence is 13 residues long. Between the trimmed V and J ends, which lost 5 bases and 0 bases, there was a span of 8 bases. Germline values: CDR1 SGHAT, CDR2 FQDESV (reference sequence). In DNA, the CDR3 is TGTGCCAGCAGCCGCACTGGCTCCTACGAGCAGTACTTC. This translates into CASSRTGSYEQYF.

This clone was seen a single time. The genes are TRBV28 and TRBJ2-4, with 9 bases lining up with TRBD1. CDR1 MDHEN and CDR2 SYDVKM come from the germline V gene. V shed 8 bases and J 0 bases; nucleotides not matched to a gene: 5. The CDR3 is made up of 15 amino acids. The CDR3: CASRTGGIAKNIQYF. CDR3 sequence (DNA): TGTGCCAGCCGAACAGGGGGCATAGCCAAAAACATTCAGTACTTC. The complete variable domain, with remaining parts taken from reference TRBV28 and TRBJ2-4, reads DVKVTQSSRYLVKRTGEKVFLECVQDMDHENMFWYRQDPGLGLRLIYFSYDVKMKEKGDIPEGYSVSREKKERFSLILESASTNQTSMYLCASRTGGIAKNIQYFGAGTRLSVL.

This clone has a single count. The rearrangement links TRBV5-1 to TRBJ1-1; no firm D call. V lost 4 bases, J lost 1 base, and 14 bases lay in between. CDR1 is SGHRS and CDR2 is YFSETQ in the germline V gene. This CDR3 comprises 15 residues. The chain's CDR3 is CASSQTVLGNTEAFF. Written as DNA, the CDR3 is TGCGCCAGCAGCCAAACGGTTCTTGGGAACACTGAAGCTTTCTTT. Combining the CDR3 with reference TRBV5-1 and TRBJ1-1 gives the whole variable domain KAGVTQTPRYLIKTRGQQVTLSCSPISGHRSVSWYQQTPGQGLQFLFEYFSETQRNKGNFPGRFSGRQFSNSRSEMNVSTLELGDSALYLCASSQTVLGNTEAFFGQGTRLTVV.

The rearrangement uses TRBV14 and TRBJ2-3; 8 bases map to TRBD2. This CDR3 comprises 12 residues. The V gene end was trimmed by 9 bases and the J gene end by 7 bases; junction bases not matched to a gene: 6. The germline V gene encodes CDR1 SGHDN and CDR2 FVKESK. The CDR3 DNA reads as TGTGCCAGAAACGGGGGGGGGAATACGCAGTATTTT. This sequence encodes CARNGGGNTQYF.

The genes are TRBV5-1 and TRBJ2-2; 10 bases agree with TRBD1. The CDR3 runs to 15 residues. With 5 bases clipped from V and 5 bases from J, the junction kept 6 bases outside the gene matches. In germline, CDR1 is SGHRS, CDR2 YFSETQ. The CDR3 DNA follows: TGCGCCAGCAGATCCGGGACAGGGGATACCGGGGAGCTGTTTTTT. Translation gives CASRSGTGDTGELFF.

The V gene is TRBV9, the J gene TRBJ2-7, with 7 bases lining up with TRBD1. The length of the CDR3 is 14 residues. V shed 3 bases, J shed 2 bases, and the junction held 5 bases outside the gene matches. Looked up from germline, CDR1 is SGDLS and CDR2 is YYNGEE. CDR3 residues: CASSATGDPYEQYF. As DNA, the CDR3 is TGTGCCAGCAGCGCCACAGGGGATCCCTACGAGCAGTACTTC.

V is TRBV10-2 and J is TRBJ2-1; D not resolved. Germline CDR1 reads WSHSY; CDR2 reads SAAADI. Trimming cost V 7 bases and J 0 bases, with 13 bases left between them. This CDR3 is 15 amino acids long. The CDR3 DNA reads as TGCGCCAGCACACCCCAGGTCGGCTCCTACAATGAGCAGTTCTTC. It specifies CASTPQVGSYNEQFF.

The chain uses TRBV24-1 and TRBJ2-3; TRBD2 might be the D (6 bases). Deletions cut 8 bases from V and 3 bases from J, with 11 bases between. The germline V gene has CDR1 KGHDR and CDR2 SFDVKD. This CDR3 spans 13 amino acids. The CDR3 bases are TGTGCCACCAAGTCCGGGGGAACAGATACGCAGTATTTT. The encoded protein is CATKSGGTDTQYF.

This rearrangement joins TRBV27 to TRBJ1-3; TRBD1 might be the D (6 bases). V was shortened by 5 bases and J by 2 bases, with 16 bases between the two germline ends. Germline V gives CDR1 MNHEY, CDR2 SMNVEV (reference sequence). The CDR3 runs 16 residues. The CDR3 reads CASSPLGGVAGNTIYF. The CDR3 bases are TGTGCCAGCAGTCCTCTAGGGGGGGTAGCTGGAAACACCATATATTTT.

This chain connects TRBV2 to TRBJ1-1, with 8 bases aligning to TRBD1. Germline loops: CDR1 SNHLY, CDR2 FYNNEI. J was trimmed by 7 bases and V by 6 bases; bases with no gene match: 1. The CDR3 is made up of 11 amino acids. This CDR3 reads CASRGQGEAFF. The CDR3 coding sequence is TGTGCCAGCAGAGGACAGGGTGAAGCTTTCTTT. The complete variable domain, with remaining parts taken from reference TRBV2 and TRBJ1-1, reads EPEVTQTPSHQVTQMGQEVILRCVPISNHLYFYWYRQILGQKVEFLVSFYNNEISEKSEIFDDQFSVERPDGSNFTLKIRSTKLEDSAMYFCASRGQGEAFFGQGTRLTVV.

This clone was found a few times. The chain recombines TRBV5-1 with TRBJ2-7; 10 nucleotides match TRBD1. CDR3 length: 15 residues. CDR1 and CDR2 (germline): SGHRS, YFSETQ. V lost 1 base and J lost 7; bases outside the gene matches: 8. In DNA form, the CDR3 reads TGCGCCAGCAGCTTGAGACAGGGGGCCCGAGAGGAGCAGTACTTC. Translated: CASSLRQGAREEQYF.

This chain connects TRBV30 to TRBJ2-7; D ambiguous. This CDR3 is built from 14 residues. From germline, CDR1 is GTSNPN and CDR2 SVGIG (reference sequence). The V end was cut by 1 base, the J end by 1 base, with 11 bases between. CDR3 loop: CAWSERELSYEQYF. In DNA form, the CDR3 reads TGTGCCTGGAGTGAGCGCGAGCTTTCCTACGAGCAGTACTTC.

This clone came up once. The V call is TRBV19, the J call TRBJ1-6; TRBD1 matches at 7 bases. The CDR3 has 19 residues. V lost 6 bases, J lost 4 bases, and 18 bases stayed unmatched. Germline assignment: CDR1 LNHDA and CDR2 SQIVND (reference sequence). This CDR3 is CASRSPLGLDRAYNSPLHF. The CDR3 DNA follows: TGTGCCAGTAGAAGCCCTCTGGGTCTCGACAGGGCTTATAATTCACCCCTCCACTTT.

The chain has TRBV4-1 and TRBJ2-7; D may be TRBD2 (5 bases). V was trimmed by 0 bases and J by 7 bases, leaving 13 bases between them. The length of the CDR3 is 14 residues. Per germline, CDR1 MGHRA and CDR2 YSYEKL. The CDR3 sequence: CASSQDTREGEQYF. In DNA form, the CDR3 reads TGCGCCAGCAGCCAAGATACCCGGGAAGGGGAGCAGTACTTC.

This chain connects TRBV5-1 to TRBJ2-1; D is unclear. Germline CDR1 SGHRS, CDR2 YFSETQ. The CDR3 runs 15 residues. The germline V and J ends were trimmed by 2 bases and 0 bases, with 9 bases remaining between them. For the CDR3, the DNA is TGCGCCAGCAGCTTACAGATGACCTCCTACAATGAGCAGTTCTTC. This sequence encodes CASSLQMTSYNEQFF. Full variable domain (rest looked up from reference TRBV5-1 and TRBJ2-1): KAGVTQTPRYLIKTRGQQVTLSCSPISGHRSVSWYQQTPGQGLQFLFEYFSETQRNKGNFPGRFSGRQFSNSRSEMNVSTLELGDSALYLCASSLQMTSYNEQFFGPGTRLTVL.